This TCR beta chain was observed in a study of cytomegalovirus exposure and HLA in healthy donors. Sequencing used immunoSEQ multiplex PCR; TCRdb keeps in-frame clones, though not all of them. The table lists under 150,000 clones, around nine tenths of them singletons. The CDR3 is 13 amino acids. In germline, CDR1 is SGHDN, CDR2 FVKESK. The V end lost 5 bases, the J end lost 2 bases, and 10 bases lay between the germline ends. The sequence was obtained from a man aged 18 to 30 in good health and CMV-seropositive. Sample: PBMCs. The V and J genes are TRBV14 and TRBJ2-7, with D hard to call. CDR3 sequence: CASSTDFAYEQYF. CDR3 in DNA: TGTGCCAGCAGCACTGATTTTGCCTACGAGCAGTACTTC.